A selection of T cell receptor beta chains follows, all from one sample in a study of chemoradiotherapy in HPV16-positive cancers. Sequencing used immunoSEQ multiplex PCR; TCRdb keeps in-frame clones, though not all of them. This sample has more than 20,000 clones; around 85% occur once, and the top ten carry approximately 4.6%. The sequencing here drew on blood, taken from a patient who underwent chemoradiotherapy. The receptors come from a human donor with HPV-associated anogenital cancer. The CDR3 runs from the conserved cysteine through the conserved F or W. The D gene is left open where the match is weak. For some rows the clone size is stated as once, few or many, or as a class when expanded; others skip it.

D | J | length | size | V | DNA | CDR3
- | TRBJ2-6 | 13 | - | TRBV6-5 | TGTGCCAGCTGGTCCTCTGGGGCCAACGTCCTGACTTTC | CASWSSGANVLTF
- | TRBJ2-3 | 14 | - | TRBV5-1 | TGCGCCAGCAGCTTGGCGGGAGTGGAAGATACGCAGTATTTT | CASSLAGVEDTQYF
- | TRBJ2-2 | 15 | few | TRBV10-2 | TGCGCCAGCAGTGAGTTCTCCCTGGGACCCGGGGAGCTGTTTTTT | CASSEFSLGPGELFF
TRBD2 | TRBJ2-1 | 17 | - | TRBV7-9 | TGTGCCAGCAGCTTGGCTAGCGGGGGGGCCAGGTACAATGAGCAGTTCTTC | CASSLASGGARYNEQFF
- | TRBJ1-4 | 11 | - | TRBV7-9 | TGTGCCAGCAGCGAACAGGAAAAACTGTTTTTT | CASSEQEKLFF
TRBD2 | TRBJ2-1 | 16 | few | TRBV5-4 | TGTGCCAGCAGCTTGGGACTAGCCTACTCCTACAATGAGCAGTTCTTC | CASSLGLAYSYNEQFF
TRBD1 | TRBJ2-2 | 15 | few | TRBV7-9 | TGTGCCAGCAGTCGTACAGGGGGCTGGACCGGGGAGCTGTTTTTT | CASSRTGGWTGELFF
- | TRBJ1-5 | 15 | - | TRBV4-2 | TGTGCCAGCAGCCAAGCGGAGGATAGCAATCAGCCCCAGCATTTT | CASSQAEDSNQPQHF
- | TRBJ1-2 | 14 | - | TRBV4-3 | TGCGCCAGCAGCCAAGAGAAGAGCGCCTATGGCTACACCTTC | CASSQEKSAYGYTF
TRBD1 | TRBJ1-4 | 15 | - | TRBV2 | TGTGCCAGCATCGGACAGGGTACAACTAATGAAAAACTGTTTTTT | CASIGQGTTNEKLFF
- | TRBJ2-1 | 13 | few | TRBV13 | TGTGCCAGCAGGGAGGGGGGGATCCCTCTTAGTTTCTTC | CASREGGIPLSFF
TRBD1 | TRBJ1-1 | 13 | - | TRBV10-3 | TGTGCCATCAGGGGGACAGGGAGTACTGAAGCTTTCTTT | CAIRGTGSTEAFF
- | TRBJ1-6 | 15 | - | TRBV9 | TGTGCCAGCAGCGTGGACCTGTTGGGGGATTCACCCCTCCACTTT | CASSVDLLGDSPLHF
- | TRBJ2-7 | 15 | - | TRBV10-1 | TGCGCCAGCAGTGGGCGAGGGCTAGAAACCTACGAGCAGTACTTC | CASSGRGLETYEQYF
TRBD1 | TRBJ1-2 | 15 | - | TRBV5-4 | TGTGCCAGCAGCGTATCGACAGGGCGCCTGGATGGCTACACCTTC | CASSVSTGRLDGYTF
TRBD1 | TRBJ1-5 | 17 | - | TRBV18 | TGTGCCAGCTCACGACGCGCTACAGGGGACGGCAATCAGCCCCAGCATTTT | CASSRRATGDGNQPQHF
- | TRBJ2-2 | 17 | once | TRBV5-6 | TGTGCCAGCAGCCCAACCACCCGTGCGGAGAACACCGGGGAGCTGTTTTTT | CASSPTTRAENTGELFF
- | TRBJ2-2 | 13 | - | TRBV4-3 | TGCGCCAGCAGCCAGACTTCAGCAGGGGAGCTGTTTTTT | CASSQTSAGELFF
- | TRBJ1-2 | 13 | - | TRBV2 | TGTGCCAGCAGTGTCACCGGAAACTATGGCTACACCTTC | CASSVTGNYGYTF
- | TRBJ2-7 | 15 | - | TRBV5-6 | TGTGCCAGCAGCCCCGGGCCCCGTTGGCCCTACGAGCAGTACTTC | CASSPGPRWPYEQYF
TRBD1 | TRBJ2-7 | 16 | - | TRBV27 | TGTGCCAGCAGTTTATCGGCAGGGGGCAGCGTCTACGAGCAGTACTTC | CASSLSAGGSVYEQYF
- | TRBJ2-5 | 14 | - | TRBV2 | TGTGCCAGCAGCTATCGTACCGGGGCGGAGACCCAGTACTTC | CASSYRTGAETQYF
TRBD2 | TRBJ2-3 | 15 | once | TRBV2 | TGTGCCGACACGGGACTAGCGGGGGGGCCGACCGCGCAGTATTTT | CADTGLAGGPTAQYF
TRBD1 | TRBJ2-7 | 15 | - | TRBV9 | TGTGCCAGCAGCGTAAGGACAGGGGCATCCTACGAGCAGTACTTC | CASSVRTGASYEQYF
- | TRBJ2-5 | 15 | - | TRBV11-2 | TGTGCCAGCAGCAACCGTCGGACGGTACAAGAGACCCAGTACTTC | CASSNRRTVQETQYF
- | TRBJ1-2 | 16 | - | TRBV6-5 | TGTGCCAGCAGTTACGGGGGGGCGCGATCTAACTATGGCTACACCTTC | CASSYGGARSNYGYTF
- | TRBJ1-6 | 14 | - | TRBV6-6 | TGTGCCAGCAGTTATGGCAGATGGGATTCACCCCTCCACTTT | CASSYGRWDSPLHF
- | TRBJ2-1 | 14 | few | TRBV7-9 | TGTGCCAGCAGCTTAGGGGTCGACGGCGATGAGCAGTTCTTC | CASSLGVDGDEQFF
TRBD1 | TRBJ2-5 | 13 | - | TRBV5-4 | TGTGCCAGCAGCAGGGACAGCCAAGAGACCCAGTACTTC | CASSRDSQETQYF
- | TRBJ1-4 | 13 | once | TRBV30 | TGTGCCTGGAGTGGTGCCCCTGGTGAAAAACTGTTTTTT | CAWSGAPGEKLFF
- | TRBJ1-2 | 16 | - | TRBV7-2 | TGTGCCAGCAGCTTAGCCTCGGACGGATTTAACTATGGCTACACCTTC | CASSLASDGFNYGYTF
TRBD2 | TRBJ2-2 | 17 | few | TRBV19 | TGTGCCAGTAGTATAGATCGTGGCGGGAGGGCAACCGGGGAGCTGTTTTTT | CASSIDRGGRATGELFF
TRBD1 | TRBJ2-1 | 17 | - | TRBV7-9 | TGTGCCAGCAGCTTAGCAGGACAGGGAGGTTTCTACAATGAGCAGTTCTTC | CASSLAGQGGFYNEQFF
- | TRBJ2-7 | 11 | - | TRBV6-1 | TGTGCCAGCAGTGAAGTTTCCGAGCAGTACTTC | CASSEVSEQYF
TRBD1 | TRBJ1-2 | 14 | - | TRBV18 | TGTGCCAGCTCACGACAGGGGTTCTCCTATGGCTACACCTTC | CASSRQGFSYGYTF
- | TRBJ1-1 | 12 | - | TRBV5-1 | TGCGCCAGCAGCCTGGAGGCCACTGAAGCTTTCTTT | CASSLEATEAFF
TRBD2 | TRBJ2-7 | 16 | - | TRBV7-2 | TGTGCCAGCAGCTCGGGACTAGCGGATTTCGCCTACGAGCAGTACTTC | CASSSGLADFAYEQYF
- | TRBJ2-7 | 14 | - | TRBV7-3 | TGTGCCAGCAGCTTAGCGGCCAATAGCTACGAGCAGTACTTC | CASSLAANSYEQYF
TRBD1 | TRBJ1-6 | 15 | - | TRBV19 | TGTGCCAGTAACCTACAGGGGGCATTGAATTCACCCCTCCACTTT | CASNLQGALNSPLHF
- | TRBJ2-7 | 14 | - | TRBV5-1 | TGCGCCAGCAGCATCGGGGGGCTCTCCTACGAGCAGTACTTC | CASSIGGLSYEQYF
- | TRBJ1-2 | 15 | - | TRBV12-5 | TGTGCTAGTGTCCCATCGGGAGGAGGGAACTATGGCTACACCTTC | CASVPSGGGNYGYTF
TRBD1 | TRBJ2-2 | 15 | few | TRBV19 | TGTGCCAGTAGTATCGGGGACAGGGACACCGGGGAGCTGTTTTTT | CASSIGDRDTGELFF
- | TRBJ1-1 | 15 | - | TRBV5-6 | TGTGCCAGCAGCTTGGATCCGGGGGTGGGCACTGAAGCTTTCTTT | CASSLDPGVGTEAFF
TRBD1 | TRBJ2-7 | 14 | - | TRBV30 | TGTGCCTGGGCAACCGGGACAGCCCTTACCGAGCAGTACTTC | CAWATGTALTEQYF
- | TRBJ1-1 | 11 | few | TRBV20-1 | TGCAGTGCTAGAGTGGATCCTGAAGCTTTCTTT | CSARVDPEAFF
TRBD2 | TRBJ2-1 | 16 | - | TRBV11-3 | TGTGCCAGCAGCTTAGGGTTGACTAGCGGATACAATGAGCAGTTCTTC | CASSLGLTSGYNEQFF
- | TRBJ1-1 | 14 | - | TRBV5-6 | TGTGCCAGCAGCCGGGACGCCGGGAGCACTGAAGCTTTCTTT | CASSRDAGSTEAFF
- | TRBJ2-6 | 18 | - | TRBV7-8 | TGTGCCAGCAGCTTAGTGGGACTGGATTTCTCTGGGGCCAACGTCCTGACTTTC | CASSLVGLDFSGANVLTF
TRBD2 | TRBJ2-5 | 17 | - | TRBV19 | TGTGCCAGTAGTTCCCAGAGGAGCGGGGGGGCAGGAGAGACCCAGTACTTC | CASSSQRSGGAGETQYF
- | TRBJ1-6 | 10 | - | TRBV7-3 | TGTAGGCCCCCTAATTCACCCCTCCACTTT | CRPPNSPLHF
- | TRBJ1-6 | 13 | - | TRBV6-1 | TGTGCCAGCGCCTCGCAGGTGGAGTCACCCCTCCACTTT | CASASQVESPLHF
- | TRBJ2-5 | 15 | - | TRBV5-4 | TGTGCCAGCAGCTTATACGGGGCAGTAGGGGAGACCCAGTACTTC | CASSLYGAVGETQYF
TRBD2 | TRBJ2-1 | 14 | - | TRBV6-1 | TGTGCCAGCAGTGAAGCGGCGGGGGGCAATGAGCAGTTCTTC | CASSEAAGGNEQFF
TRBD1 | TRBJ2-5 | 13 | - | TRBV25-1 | TGTGCCAGTGGGACAGGGGGGCTAGAGACCCAGTACTTC | CASGTGGLETQYF
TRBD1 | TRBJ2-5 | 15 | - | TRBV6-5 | TGTGCCAGCAGTTACGGACAGGGTCCCCAAGAGACCCAGTACTTC | CASSYGQGPQETQYF
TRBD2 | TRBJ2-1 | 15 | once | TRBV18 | TGTGCCAGCTCACCGTCTGAGCGGGGGTTCACTGAGCAGTTCTTC | CASSPSERGFTEQFF
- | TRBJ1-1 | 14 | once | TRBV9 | TGTGCCAGCAGCCCCGTCCGCCCGAACACTGAAGCTTTCTTT | CASSPVRPNTEAFF
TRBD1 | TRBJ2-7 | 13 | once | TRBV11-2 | TGTGCCAGCAGCTTAACAGGGGCCCACGAGCAGTACTTC | CASSLTGAHEQYF
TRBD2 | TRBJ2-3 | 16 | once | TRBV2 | TGTGCCAGCAGTGAAGCCGGGACTAGGGGTTTGGATACGCAGTATTTT | CASSEAGTRGLDTQYF